Presented here are 6 T cell receptor beta chains from one specimen sequenced in a study of shared clonotypes between healthy human individuals. Sequenced by immunoSEQ multiplex PCR; TCRdb stores in-frame clones only, minus some. The sample consists of 2 million to 2.5 million clones, 85% to 95% of them appearing once. Input material: naive CD4+ T cells sorted from blood. Documented subset: CD45RA+ positively selected. The receptors shown here come from a man between 18 and 35 years old in good health.

J is TRBJ2-5 and V is TRBV27; 7 bases line up with TRBD1. Germline V CDR1 and CDR2: MNHEY, SMNVEV (reference sequence). This CDR3 is built from 14 residues. V trimming: 3 bases; J trimming: 4 bases; junction bases outside the gene matches: 5. Written as DNA, the CDR3 is TGTGCCAGCAGTTTCACAGGGGTGAGAGAGACCCAGTACTTC. Translation: CASSFTGVRETQYF.

The chain links TRBV6-5 to TRBJ2-3; 7 nucleotides match TRBD1. Germline lookup yields CDR1 MNHEY and CDR2 SVGAGI. The J segment lost 2 bases and the V segment lost 5 bases, leaving 7 bases of the junction unmatched. The length of the CDR3 is 15 residues. The CDR3 protein is CASSRGGQATDTQYF. The CDR3 nucleotides are TGTGCCAGCAGTCGAGGCGGACAGGCCACAGATACGCAGTATTTT.

The V gene is TRBV6-5, the J gene TRBJ2-7; TRBD1 or TRBD2 may be the D gene (7 bases each). Trimming removed 4 bases at V and 3 bases at J, with 16 bases between. The CDR3 totals 15 residues. Germline values: CDR1 MNHEY, CDR2 SVGAGI. The CDR3 DNA is TGTGCCAGCAGTTCAGGGGGGGCCGTTCGCTACGAGCAGTACTTC. The encoded protein is CASSSGGAVRYEQYF.

The rearrangement joins TRBV5-1 to TRBJ2-7, with 7 bases fitting TRBD1. The ends lost 4 bases at V and 5 bases at J; junction bases unmatched: 9. Per germline, CDR1 SGHRS and CDR2 YFSETQ. The CDR3 runs to 14 residues. Here the CDR3 reads CASSLQGVPHEQYF. Written as DNA, the CDR3 is TGCGCCAGCAGCCTCCAGGGGGTACCCCACGAGCAGTACTTC.

The CDR3 here is CASSLLQGYYGYTF. The CDR3 DNA is TGTGCCAGCAGTTTATTACAGGGATACTATGGCTACACCTTC. The genes are TRBV28 and TRBJ1-2, with a tentative D call TRBD1 (6 bases). The length of the CDR3 is 14 residues. V was clipped by 1 base and J by 3 bases, with 9 bases between them. CDR1 and CDR2 from the germline V gene are MDHEN and SYDVKM.

The chain links TRBV29-1 to TRBJ2-7, with 8 bases that match TRBD1. From germline, CDR1 is SQVTM and CDR2 ANQGSEA. V lost 6 bases to trimming and J lost 4 bases; unmatched junction nucleotides: 8. The CDR3 sequence is 13 residues long. CDR3 bases: TGCAGCGTAGGTGCAGGGGGCTATTACGAGCAGTACTTC. This translates into CSVGAGGYYEQYF.